The present TCR beta chain was sequenced within a study of radiotherapy plus CTLA-4 blockade in lung cancer. Germline CDR1 is MDHEN and CDR2 is SYDVKM. V shed 7 bases and J shed 0 bases, with 10 bases lying between them. This CDR3 is 13 amino acids long. Assay: immunoSEQ multiplex PCR; the TCRdb copy retains only in-frame clones and omits some. The sample yields about 77,000 clones, around 74% seen once. The specimen was peripheral blood, collected from a patient treated with radiotherapy plus ipilimumab. This TCR was recovered from a human donor with non-small cell lung cancer whose response to radiotherapy plus ipilimumab could not be evaluated. This chain connects TRBV28 to TRBJ2-7; a weak D match, TRBD1 (5 bases). The CDR3 protein is CASIQADSYEQYF. The CDR3 DNA sequence: TGTGCCAGCATACAGGCCGACTCCTACGAGCAGTACTTC.